The sequence of this TCR beta chain was determined in a study of T cells after yellow fever vaccination. The CDR3 contains 15 residues. CDR1 and CDR2 from the germline V gene are MRHNA and SNTAGT. V trimming: 3 bases; J trimming: 3 bases; junction bases outside the gene matches: 2. Each CDR3 protein gets one entry after TCRdb re-called the 5' RACE reads with MiXCR. The sample lists roughly 310,000 distinct CDR3 sequences; more than 3% were seen once. This clonotype was seen at least ten times. This TCR was sampled from a man younger than 30 who received the YFV17D yellow fever vaccine. The material sequenced was PBMCs, taken on the day of the yellow fever booster vaccination. The chain employs TRBV6-4 and TRBJ2-2; 9 nucleotides agree with TRBD2. This CDR3 reads CASSERGGDTGELFF. CDR3 coding DNA: TGTGCCAGCAGTGAGCGGGGGGGCGACACCGGGGAGCTGTTTTTT.